This record covers a single T cell receptor beta chain. The antigen remains undetermined. J lost 0 bases, V lost 6 bases, and 3 bases had no gene match. The CDR3 totals 14 residues. Per germline, CDR1 DFQATT and CDR2 SNEGSKA (reference sequence). These data are taken from a study of post-analysis software for immune sequencing data. Overall study results and limits: Controls showed lower frequencies than patients for roughly five TRBV segments, and TRBV5-6, TRBV5-1 and TRBV20-1 were among these.

Unique-molecular-identifier-tagged TCR beta cDNA libraries were used. TCRdb passed the PCR reads through MiXCR, listing each CDR3 protein once. The table records almost 700,000 distinct CDR3 sequences, 55% to 60% of them present only once. The specimen sequenced was blood. The J gene is TRBJ2-1, the V gene TRBV20-1, with 9 bases matching TRBD2. This TCR was recovered from a girl aged 2-15 years with multiple sclerosis. CDR3 bases: TGCAGTGCCCTAGCGGGGTACTCCTACAATGAGCAGTTCTTC. Translation gives CSALAGYSYNEQFF.